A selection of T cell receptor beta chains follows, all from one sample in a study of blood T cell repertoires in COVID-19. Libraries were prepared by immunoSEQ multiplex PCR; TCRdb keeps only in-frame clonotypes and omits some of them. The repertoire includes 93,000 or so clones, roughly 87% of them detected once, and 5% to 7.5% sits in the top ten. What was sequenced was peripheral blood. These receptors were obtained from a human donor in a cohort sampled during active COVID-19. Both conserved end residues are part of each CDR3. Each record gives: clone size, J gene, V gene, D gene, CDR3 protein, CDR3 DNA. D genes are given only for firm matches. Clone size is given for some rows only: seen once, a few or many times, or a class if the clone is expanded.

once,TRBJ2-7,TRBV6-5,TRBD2,CASSGGGSSYEQYF,TGTGCCAGCAGCGGGGGGGGATCCTCCTACGAGCAGTACTTC
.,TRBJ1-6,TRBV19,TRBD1,CASTPRTGVGNSPLHF,TGTGCCAGTACTCCAAGGACAGGGGTGGGGAATTCACCCCTCCACTTT
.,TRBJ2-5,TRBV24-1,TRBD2,CATSDSGTSGRRQETQYF,TGTGCCACCAGTGATTCCGGGACTAGCGGGAGACGCCAAGAGACCCAGTACTTC
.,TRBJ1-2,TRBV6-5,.,CASSYSRGLTSYGYTF,TGTGCCAGCAGTTACTCTAGGGGATTAACCTCCTATGGCTACACCTTC
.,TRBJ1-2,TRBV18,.,CASSPALTGDYGYTF,TGTGCCAGCTCCCCCGCCCTAACCGGTGACTATGGCTACACCTTC
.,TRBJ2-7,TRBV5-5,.,CASSLGIAGFSYEQYF,TGTGCCAGCAGCTTGGGGATCGCAGGATTCTCCTACGAGCAGTACTTC
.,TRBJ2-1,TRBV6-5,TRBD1,CASSFRGQGSYNEQFF,TGTGCCAGCAGTTTCCGGGGACAGGGGTCCTACAATGAGCAGTTCTTC
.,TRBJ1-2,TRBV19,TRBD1,CASSIDRVGGYTF,TGCGCCAGTAGTATAGACAGGGTTGGCGGCTACACCTTC
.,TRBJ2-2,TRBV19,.,CASSIVAGGNANTGELFF,TGTGCCAGTAGTATAGTAGCAGGGGGGAACGCGAACACCGGGGAGCTGTTTTTT
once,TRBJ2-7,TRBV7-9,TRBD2,CASSIGTSGSTYEQYF,TGTGCCAGCAGCATCGGGACTAGCGGGAGTACCTACGAGCAGTACTTC
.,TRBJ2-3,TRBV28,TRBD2,CASRAGGPDTQYF,TGTGCCAGCAGGGCGGGGGGGCCAGATACGCAGTATTTT
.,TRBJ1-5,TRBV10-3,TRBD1,CAIGDRDQPQHF,TGTGCCATCGGGGACAGGGATCAGCCCCAGCATTTT
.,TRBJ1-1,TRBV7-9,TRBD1,CASSLVQGVTEAFF,TGTGCCAGCAGCTTAGTACAGGGGGTCACTGAAGCTTTCTTT
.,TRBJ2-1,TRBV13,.,CASSLAGSYNEQFF,TGTGCCAGCAGCTTAGCGGGATCGTACAATGAGCAGTTCTTC
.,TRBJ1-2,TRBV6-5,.,CASVPTGRASGYTF,TGTGCCAGCGTGCCAACAGGGCGTGCTAGTGGCTACACCTTC
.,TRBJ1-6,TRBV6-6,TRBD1,CASSYLDRGNSPLHF,TGTGCCAGCAGTTACCTGGACAGGGGAAATTCACCCCTCCACTTT
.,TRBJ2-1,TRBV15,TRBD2,CATSRETSGRADEQFF,TGTGCCACCAGCAGAGAAACGAGCGGGAGAGCGGATGAGCAGTTCTTC
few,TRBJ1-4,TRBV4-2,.,CASSPTQGSIEKLFF,TGTGCCAGCAGCCCCACTCAGGGTAGTATTGAAAAACTGTTTTTT
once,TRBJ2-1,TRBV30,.,CAWSVRGRGYNEQFF,TGTGCCTGGAGTGTAAGGGGCCGAGGTTACAATGAGCAGTTCTTC
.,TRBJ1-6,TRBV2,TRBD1,CASSDTGEHSPLHF,TGTGCCAGCAGCGACACAGGGGAACATTCACCCCTCCACTTT
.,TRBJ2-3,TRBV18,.,CASSPNFRTDTQYF,TGTGCCAGCTCACCCAACTTCCGCACAGATACGCAGTATTTT
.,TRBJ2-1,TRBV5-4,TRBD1,CASSLGDDRVDEQFF,TGTGCCAGCAGCTTGGGGGACGACAGGGTGGATGAGCAGTTCTTC
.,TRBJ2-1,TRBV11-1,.,CASRPGGLPYNEQFF,TGTGCCAGCAGACCCGGGGGGCTGCCCTACAATGAGCAGTTCTTC
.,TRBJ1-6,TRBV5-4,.,CASRMALNRNSPLHF,TGTGCCAGCAGAATGGCCCTAAACAGAAATTCACCCCTCCACTTT
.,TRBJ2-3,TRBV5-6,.,CASSSEPTSTDTQYF,TGTGCCAGCAGCTCGGAGCCAACTAGCACAGATACGCAGTATTTT
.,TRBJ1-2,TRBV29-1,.,CSVSGQTNSLGYTF,TGCAGCGTTTCCGGACAGACGAATTCCTTAGGCTACACCTTC
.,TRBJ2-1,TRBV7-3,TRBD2,CASSRLAGIRDEQFF,TGTGCCAGCAGCCGACTAGCGGGAATTCGGGATGAGCAGTTCTTC
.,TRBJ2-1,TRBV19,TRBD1,CASRQPGQGPYNEQFF,TGTGCCAGTAGACAACCGGGACAGGGTCCCTACAATGAGCAGTTCTTC
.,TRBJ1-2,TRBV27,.,CASSLRYPQGQTLYGYTF,TGTGCCAGCAGTTTACGTTACCCCCAAGGACAGACGCTCTATGGCTACACCTTC
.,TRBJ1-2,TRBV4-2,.,CASSQLEGVGYTF,TGTGCCAGCAGCCAACTTGAGGGGGTCGGCTACACCTTC
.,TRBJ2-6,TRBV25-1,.,CASSVGAGANVLTF,TGTGCCAGCAGTGTAGGGGCTGGGGCCAACGTCCTGACTTTC
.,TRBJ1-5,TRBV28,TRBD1,CASRGRGVYSNQPQHF,TGTGCCAGCAGGGGCAGGGGGGTATATAGCAATCAGCCCCAGCATTTT
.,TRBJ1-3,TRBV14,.,CASSPSGSGNTIYF,TGTGCCAGCAGCCCTTCGGGATCTGGAAACACCATATATTTT
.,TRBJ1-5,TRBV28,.,CASSLQGFGGNQPQHF,TGTGCCAGCAGTCTTCAGGGGTTCGGGGGCAATCAGCCCCAGCATTTT
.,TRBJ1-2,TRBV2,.,CASGRGFSYGYTF,TGTGCCAGCGGCCGGGGATTTTCCTATGGCTACACCTTC
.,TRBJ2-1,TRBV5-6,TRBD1,CASSLQGRGYNEQFF,TGTGCCAGCAGCTTACAGGGGCGAGGATACAATGAGCAGTTCTTC
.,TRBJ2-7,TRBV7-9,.,CASSLGTSSYEQYF,TGTGCCAGCAGCTTAGGGACAAGTTCCTACGAGCAGTACTTC
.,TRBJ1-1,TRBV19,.,CASSYSRTEAFF,TGTGCCAGTAGTTACAGCCGTACTGAAGCTTTCTTT
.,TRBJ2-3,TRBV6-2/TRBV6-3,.,CASSTWGRWVTDTQYF,TGTGCCAGCAGTACCTGGGGCCGGTGGGTGACAGATACGCAGTATTTT
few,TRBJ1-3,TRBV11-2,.,CASSLRGYGDTIYF,TGTGCCAGCAGCTTACGGGGGTATGGGGACACCATATATTTT
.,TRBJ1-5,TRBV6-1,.,CASSVYGSGSGSQPQHF,TGTGCCAGCAGTGTTTATGGTTCGGGGAGCGGAAGTCAGCCCCAGCATTTT
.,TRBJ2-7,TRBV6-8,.,CASYRDSDYEQYF,TGTGCCAGCTACCGGGACTCAGATTACGAGCAGTACTTC
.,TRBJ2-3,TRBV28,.,CASSPIAVESTDTQYF,TGTGCCAGCAGTCCAATAGCGGTAGAGAGCACAGATACGCAGTATTTT
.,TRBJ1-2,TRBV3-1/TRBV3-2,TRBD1,CASSPPPGGSYGYTF,TGTGCCAGCAGCCCCCCCCCAGGGGGCAGCTATGGCTACACCTTC
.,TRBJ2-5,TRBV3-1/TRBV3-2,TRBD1,CASSQGGTGRQETQYF,TGTGCCAGCAGCCAAGGTGGGACAGGGCGTCAAGAGACCCAGTACTTC
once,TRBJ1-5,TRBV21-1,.,CANPDRDSNQPQHF,TGTGCCAACCCGGACAGAGATAGCAATCAGCCCCAGCATTTT
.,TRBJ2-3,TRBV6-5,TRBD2,CASSLGLAGGTDTQYF,TGTGCCAGCAGTTTGGGACTAGCGGGGGGCACAGATACGCAGTATTTT
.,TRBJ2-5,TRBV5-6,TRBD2,CASSFGSGRDQETQYF,TGTGCCAGCAGCTTTGGTAGCGGGAGAGACCAAGAGACCCAGTACTTC
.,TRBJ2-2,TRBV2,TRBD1,CASSVGDSQGAGELFF,TGTGCCAGCAGTGTAGGGGACAGCCAGGGGGCCGGGGAGCTGTTTTTT
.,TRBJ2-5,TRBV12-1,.,CASSFEASGRPWETQYF,TGTGCCAGCAGCTTTGAGGCTAGCGGGAGGCCTTGGGAGACCCAGTACTTC
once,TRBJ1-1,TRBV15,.,CATSRDRAGVSTEAFF,TGTGCCACCAGCAGAGATCGGGCAGGGGTGAGCACTGAAGCTTTCTTT